A selection of T cell receptor beta chains follows, all from one sample in a study of cytomegalovirus exposure and HLA in healthy donors. Measured with immunoSEQ multiplex PCR; TCRdb has only the in-frame clones, and not every one. In the table there are over 95,000 clones, over 75% of which are singletons. The specimen sequenced was PBMCs. All receptors come from a woman between 18 and 29 years old in good health and CMV-seronegative. Each CDR3 is given with its conserved first and last residue. D genes are given only for firm matches. Size values are once, few and many counts, or a class for expanded clones, and some rows have none.

d_gene: .
abundance: .
j_gene: TRBJ1-1
v_gene: TRBV20-1
CDR3aa: CSARGPGLIFF
CDR3nt: TGCAGTGCTAGAGGCCCCGGGTTAATCTTCTTT

d_gene: .
abundance: .
j_gene: TRBJ2-7
v_gene: TRBV27
CDR3aa: CASREAGRSYEQYF
CDR3nt: TGTGCCAGCAGGGAGGCGGGGCGATCCTACGAGCAGTACTTC

d_gene: .
abundance: .
j_gene: TRBJ1-2
v_gene: TRBV10-3
CDR3aa: CAISESGRNYGYTF
CDR3nt: TGTGCCATCAGTGAGTCGGGCAGAAACTATGGCTACACCTTC

d_gene: .
abundance: .
j_gene: TRBJ2-6
v_gene: TRBV29-1
CDR3aa: CSVGVSGANVLTF
CDR3nt: TGCAGCGTTGGAGTTTCTGGGGCCAACGTCCTGACTTTC

d_gene: TRBD2
abundance: .
j_gene: TRBJ2-5
v_gene: TRBV7-9
CDR3aa: CASSLARGFGETQYF
CDR3nt: TGTGCCAGCAGCTTGGCGCGGGGGTTTGGGGAGACCCAGTACTTC

d_gene: TRBD1
abundance: few
j_gene: TRBJ1-6
v_gene: TRBV5-1
CDR3aa: CASSLDRDDSPLHF
CDR3nt: TGCGCCAGCAGCCTGGACAGGGATGATTCACCCCTCCACTTT

d_gene: TRBD1
abundance: .
j_gene: TRBJ2-2
v_gene: TRBV6-6
CDR3aa: CASRATQGVTGELFF
CDR3nt: TGTGCCAGCAGAGCCACGCAGGGGGTTACCGGGGAGCTGTTTTTT

d_gene: .
abundance: few
j_gene: TRBJ1-1
v_gene: TRBV6-5
CDR3aa: CASRITGASGRGAFF
CDR3nt: TGTGCCAGCAGGATTACCGGGGCCTCAGGGCGGGGAGCTTTCTTT

d_gene: .
abundance: .
j_gene: TRBJ1-5
v_gene: TRBV4-2
CDR3aa: CASSFRVAGEQPQHF
CDR3nt: TGTGCCAGCAGCTTCAGGGTGGCAGGGGAACAGCCCCAGCATTTT

d_gene: .
abundance: few
j_gene: TRBJ2-6
v_gene: TRBV5-6
CDR3aa: CASSRRTSGANVLTF
CDR3nt: TGTGCCAGCAGCCGGAGGACTTCTGGGGCCAACGTCCTGACTTTC

d_gene: .
abundance: .
j_gene: TRBJ2-1
v_gene: TRBV29-1
CDR3aa: CSVEVTGVEQFF
CDR3nt: TGCAGCGTTGAAGTCACGGGAGTAGAGCAGTTCTTC

d_gene: .
abundance: .
j_gene: TRBJ1-1
v_gene: TRBV6-1
CDR3aa: CASNPDRLNTEAFF
CDR3nt: TGTGCCAGCAACCCGGACAGATTGAACACTGAAGCTTTCTTT

d_gene: TRBD2
abundance: .
j_gene: TRBJ2-1
v_gene: TRBV18
CDR3aa: CASSPGLADIEQFF
CDR3nt: TGTGCCAGCTCACCTGGACTAGCGGATATTGAGCAGTTCTTC

d_gene: .
abundance: .
j_gene: TRBJ1-1
v_gene: TRBV19
CDR3aa: CASSMWGDTEAFF
CDR3nt: TGTGCCAGTAGTATGTGGGGGGACACTGAAGCTTTCTTT